The clone carrying this T cell receptor beta chain was picked up one time. This sample was included in a study of blood T cell repertoires in COVID-19. At the level of the study: Samples taken during acute and convalescent COVID-19 were collected in the United States, Italy and Spain. Sources were T cells, B-cell-depleted T cells, or PBMCs; the material itself was cDNA or gDNA.

Trimming took 4 bases from V and 4 from J; bases not matched to a gene: 9. The CDR3 sequence is 15 residues long. CDR1 is MNHEY, CDR2 SMNVEV, per germline (reference sequence). Original data processing: Cell counts per sample came from amplifying reference gene primers. Only in-frame clones appear in the TCRdb table, and some are missing; sequencing was by immunoSEQ multiplex PCR. V and J calls and clone size are copied from that table; D and trimming were computed from the DNA. The table records fewer than 100,000 clones, approximately 82% of them present only once. Sequences were obtained from peripheral blood. The V call is TRBV27, the J call TRBJ1-2; 7 nucleotides match TRBD1. The sequence was obtained from a woman aged 50 to 60 with acute or convalescent COVID-19. The CDR3 spells CASSSPLTGVYGYTF. As DNA, the CDR3 is TGTGCCAGCAGTTCACCCCTCACAGGGGTCTATGGCTACACCTTC.